A selection of T cell receptor beta chains follows, all from one sample in a study of cytomegalovirus exposure and HLA in healthy donors. TCRdb keeps only in-frame clones here, not all; method: immunoSEQ multiplex PCR. The sample has about 130,000 clones, 80% seen once; the top ten hold around 3.3%. The sample was PBMCs. The receptor set was obtained from a male donor in good health and CMV-seronegative. Both conserved end residues are trimmed from each CDR3. D genes are given only for firm matches.

J,D,V,CDR3
TRBJ1-1,NA,TRBV7-9,ASSLGLPGPLNTEAF
TRBJ2-6,NA,TRBV19,ASSILKTPGSGANVLT
TRBJ2-2,NA,TRBV10-3,AISGGRGKDTGELF
TRBJ2-4,TRBD2,TRBV11-2,ASSLAPKREGFKNIQY
TRBJ1-2,NA,TRBV7-2,ASSSRPREGYT
TRBJ1-5,NA,TRBV7-6,ASSLVQGGNQPQH
TRBJ2-2,TRBD1,TRBV7-7,ASSQSAGGIGELF
TRBJ1-1,TRBD1,TRBV5-6,ASRQGDTEAF
TRBJ2-1,NA,TRBV21-1,ASSKGKREGGEQF
TRBJ2-6,TRBD1,TRBV5-1,ASSRTGTGANVLT
TRBJ2-5,TRBD1,TRBV5-1,ASSLGQGFRETQY
TRBJ2-2,TRBD1,TRBV5-4,ASAPGQGGLAGELF
TRBJ2-5,NA,TRBV4-1,ASSPSGEETQY
TRBJ2-3,NA,TRBV6-6,ASSYQGSITDTQY
TRBJ2-7,NA,TRBV7-2,ASSLSAGVSYEQY
TRBJ1-4,NA,TRBV18,ASSPTPGQTNEKLF
TRBJ2-3,TRBD1,TRBV19,ASSQGATFTDTQY
TRBJ2-7,TRBD2,TRBV27,ASRPSGTSYEQY
TRBJ1-1,TRBD1,TRBV7-9,ASSRPLTGGAGTEAF
TRBJ2-7,NA,TRBV19,ASSTGQTYEQY
TRBJ2-7,TRBD1,TRBV19,ASSNRGQAYEQY
TRBJ2-3,TRBD2,TRBV9,ASSSGLSGSTDTQY
TRBJ1-1,TRBD1,TRBV5-4,ASSSSWTGIGTEAF